This T cell receptor beta chain was captured by sequencing in a study of blood T cell repertoires in COVID-19. In the study overall: Researchers got acute and convalescent COVID-19 samples from the United States, Italy and Spain. T cells, B-cell-depleted T cells, or PBMCs supplied cDNA or gDNA.

Original handling: It was from reference gene primer amplification that nucleated cell counts were estimated. Data came from immunoSEQ multiplex PCR; TCRdb stores just in-frame clones and leaves some out. V and J calls plus clone size are reproduced from that table; the DNA served to infer D and trimming. In the table there are 35,000 to 50,000 clones, roughly 63% of which are singletons. The source material was peripheral blood. The origin of this receptor is an elderly man with acute or convalescent COVID-19.

The CDR3 DNA sequence: TGTGCCAGCAGGACAGCCAGGTTCGCTTCCTACGAGCAGTACTTC. Translation gives CASRTARFASYEQYF. The V call is TRBV27, the J call TRBJ2-7; maybe TRBD1 (5 bases). Germline V gene data show CDR1 as MNHEY and CDR2 as SMNVEV (reference sequence). The CDR3 loop spans 15 amino acids. V lost 6 bases, J lost 1 base, and 16 bases lay in between.